Reported below is one T cell receptor beta chain. The record originates from a study of blood T cell repertoires in COVID-19. Background on the study: Specimens from acute and convalescent COVID-19 originated in the United States, Italy and Spain. From T cells, B-cell-depleted T cells, or PBMCs came the material, which was cDNA or gDNA.

CDR1 is SGHRS, CDR2 YFSETQ, per germline. Trimming took 3 bases from V and 4 from J, leaving 13 bases between them. This CDR3 spans 14 amino acids. Original data processing: For nucleated cells, counts were estimated from reference gene primer amplification. Method: immunoSEQ multiplex PCR; TCRdb's copy keeps in-frame clones and lacks some. The V and J calls and clone size are taken from that table; D and trimming were inferred from the DNA. The sample contains 120,000 to 150,000 clones, about four fifths of which appear only once. This chain connects TRBV5-1 to TRBJ2-5; possible D gene TRBD2, 6 bases. This sequence originates from an elderly woman in a cohort sampled during active or convalescent COVID-19. Sequencing input: peripheral blood. The CDR3 reads CASSSGGVGETQYF. CDR3 nucleotides: TGCGCCAGCAGCTCTGGCGGGGTGGGAGAGACCCAGTACTTC.